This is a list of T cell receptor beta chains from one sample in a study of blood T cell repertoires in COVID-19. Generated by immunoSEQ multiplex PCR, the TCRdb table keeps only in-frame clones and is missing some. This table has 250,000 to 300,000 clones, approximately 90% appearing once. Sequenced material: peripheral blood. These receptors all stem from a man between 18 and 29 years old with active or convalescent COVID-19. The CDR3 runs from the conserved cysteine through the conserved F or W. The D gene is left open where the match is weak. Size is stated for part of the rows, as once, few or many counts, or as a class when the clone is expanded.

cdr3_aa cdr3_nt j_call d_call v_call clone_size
CASSIATSGANEQFF TGTGCCAGTAGTATTGCAACTAGCGGGGCCAATGAGCAGTTCTTC TRBJ2-1 TRBD2 TRBV19 .
CASTLQSANYGYTF TGTGCCAGTACCCTCCAATCAGCTAACTATGGCTACACCTTC TRBJ1-2 . TRBV19 .
CASSFSGNTIYF TGTGCCAGCAGTTTTTCGGGGAACACCATATATTTT TRBJ1-3 . TRBV12-3/TRBV12-4 .
CASSATRTGGGLGNEKLFF TGTGCCAGCAGCGCAACCCGGACAGGGGGAGGTTTGGGCAATGAAAAACTGTTTTTT TRBJ1-4 TRBD1 TRBV9 few
CASSSGQSTNEKLFF TGTGCCAGCAGTTCGGGACAGTCAACTAATGAAAAACTGTTTTTT TRBJ1-4 TRBD1 TRBV6-2/TRBV6-3 .
CASSVELDTQYF TGTGCCAGCAGCGTAGAACTAGATACGCAGTATTTT TRBJ2-3 . TRBV9 .
CASSQNRTGGGHEQYF TGCGCCAGCAGTCAAAACAGGACAGGGGGCGGTCACGAGCAGTACTTC TRBJ2-7 TRBD1 TRBV23-1 .
CASSFGGLAGGPGETQYF TGTGCCAGCAGCTTCGGGGGACTAGCGGGAGGGCCTGGGGAGACCCAGTACTTC TRBJ2-5 TRBD2 TRBV11-3 .
CATLGSGEQYF TGTGCCACCCTCGGGAGTGGGGAGCAGTACTTC TRBJ2-7 . TRBV7-9 .
CAVTGQSTFMSFF TGTGCCGTCACAGGACAATCGACCTTTATGTCTTTCTTT TRBJ1-1 . TRBV28 .
CASSPALGPLHF TGTGCCAGCAGCCCCGCACTTGGACCCCTCCACTTT TRBJ1-6 . TRBV3-1/TRBV3-2 .
CASSQAFSGTYQTQYF TGTGCCAGCAGCCAAGCTTTTTCAGGGACTTATCAGACCCAGTACTTC TRBJ2-5 . TRBV3-1/TRBV3-2 .
CASNRVVNTEAFF TGTGCCAGCAACAGGGTCGTGAACACTGAAGCTTTCTTT TRBJ1-1 . TRBV12-3/TRBV12-4 .
CASSLGLEPDEQYF TGTGCCAGCAGCTTAGGGTTGGAGCCGGACGAGCAGTACTTC TRBJ2-7 . TRBV7-2 .
CASSLGAGPPDTQYF TGTGCCAGCAGCTTGGGAGCGGGGCCCCCAGATACGCAGTATTTT TRBJ2-3 TRBD2 TRBV5-6 .
CASRSLAGTYNEQFF TGTGCCAGCAGAAGTCTAGCGGGAACGTACAATGAGCAGTTCTTC TRBJ2-1 TRBD2 TRBV6-5 .
CASIRVSGERSYEQYF TGTGCCAGCATCAGGGTTAGCGGGGAACGCTCCTACGAGCAGTACTTC TRBJ2-7 TRBD2 TRBV28 .
CASTAGIGGPLHF TGTGCCAGCACCGCCGGTATCGGAGGGCCCCTCCACTTT TRBJ1-6 . TRBV28 .
CASSRTEDTQYF TGTGCCAGCAGCCGGACAGAAGATACGCAGTATTTT TRBJ2-3 . TRBV3-1/TRBV3-2 .
CASSVLGTSGSNEQFF TGTGCCAGCAGTGTCTTAGGGACTAGCGGGAGTAATGAGCAGTTCTTC TRBJ2-1 TRBD2 TRBV6-4 .
CASSLQPGQGVFGYTF TGCGCCAGCAGCCTCCAACCGGGACAGGGAGTATTTGGCTACACCTTC TRBJ1-2 TRBD1 TRBV5-1 once
CASSQRIQGSGNTIYF TGCGCCAGCAGTCAGAGAATACAGGGCTCTGGAAACACCATATATTTT TRBJ1-3 . TRBV23-1 once
CATSRVWNTEAFF TGTGCCACCAGCAGAGTCTGGAACACTGAAGCTTTCTTT TRBJ1-1 . TRBV15 .
CASSQSYRGRNTIYF TGTGCCAGCAGCCAATCGTACAGGGGGCGAAACACCATATATTTT TRBJ1-3 TRBD1 TRBV4-2 .
CASRRTGDGYTF TGTGCCAGTAGAAGGACAGGAGATGGCTACACCTTC TRBJ1-2 TRBD1 TRBV19 .
CAISESTGGTEAFF TGTGCCATCAGTGAGTCTACAGGCGGCACTGAAGCTTTCTTT TRBJ1-1 . TRBV10-3 .
CARSARIFDRADGYTF TGTGCCAGAAGCGCACGGATCTTTGACAGGGCCGATGGCTACACCTTC TRBJ1-2 TRBD1 TRBV5-3 .
CASSEGRVAPQETQYF TGTGCCAGCAGTGAAGGGCGGGTTGCCCCTCAAGAGACCCAGTACTTC TRBJ2-5 . TRBV2 .
CASSKSGRSAGGFF TGTGCCAGCAGCAAATCCGGGCGCTCAGCCGGGGGGTTCTTC TRBJ2-1 . TRBV3-1/TRBV3-2 .
CASSKGEGETQYF TGTGCCAGCTCGAAGGGGGAGGGAGAGACCCAGTACTTC TRBJ2-5 . TRBV18 .
CARSLYRGPQETQYF TGTGCCAGAAGCCTATACAGGGGACCCCAAGAGACCCAGTACTTC TRBJ2-5 TRBD1 TRBV5-3 .
CASSYGTRNYEQYF TGTGCCAGCAGTTATGGGACTAGAAACTACGAGCAGTACTTC TRBJ2-7 TRBD2 TRBV6-2/TRBV6-3 .
CASSYLTSGIYEQYF TGTGCCAGCAGCTACTTGACTAGCGGGATCTACGAGCAGTACTTC TRBJ2-7 TRBD2 TRBV5-5 .
CASSQEYPGQPVTGELFF TGTGCCAGCAGCCAAGAGTATCCAGGGCAGCCCGTCACCGGGGAGCTGTTTTTT TRBJ2-2 . TRBV3-1/TRBV3-2 .
CASSQKPGTGAAF TGTGCCAGCAGCCAAAAGCCCGGGACAGGGGCAGCTTTC TRBJ2-7 TRBD1 TRBV3-1/TRBV3-2 .
CASTPRDRAVNEQFF TGTGCCAGCACCCCACGGGACAGGGCAGTCAATGAGCAGTTCTTC TRBJ2-1 TRBD1 TRBV6-5 .
CASSLSSGATYGYTF TGTGCCAGCAGCTTGTCATCCGGAGCTACCTATGGCTACACCTTC TRBJ1-2 . TRBV5-6 .
CASEYSGSYEQYF TGTGCCAGCGAGTACAGCGGCTCCTACGAGCAGTACTTC TRBJ2-7 . TRBV6-5 .
CASSEEGGTGNTEAFF TGTGCCAGCAGTGAAGAGGGAGGGACAGGTAACACTGAAGCTTTCTTT TRBJ1-1 TRBD1 TRBV6-1 .
CASSEWTGSNQPQHF TGTGCCAGCAGTGAATGGACGGGGAGCAATCAGCCCCAGCATTTT TRBJ1-5 . TRBV6-1 .